These 11 T cell receptor beta chains share one sample of origin, sequenced in a study of cytomegalovirus exposure and HLA in healthy donors. Amplification used 60 Vbeta primers and 13 Jbeta primers. Produced via immunoSEQ multiplex PCR; TCRdb's table is partial and in-frame only. The sample contains around 160,000 clones, roughly 80% of which appear only once. The sequencing sample was made of PBMCs. The receptors shown here come from a woman in her thirties or forties in good health and CMV-seropositive.

Regarding this clone: Other DNA sequences in this sample translate to the same CDR3. This chain joins TRBV28 and TRBJ2-7; a possible D gene is TRBD1 (5 bases). The V and J ends lost 6 bases and 3 bases respectively, with 9 bases between them. The germline V gene has CDR1 MDHEN and CDR2 SYDVKM. The CDR3 consists of 12 residues. The DNA for the CDR3 is TGTGCCAGCAGCCTCCAGGGCTACGAGCAGTACTTC. It encodes CASSLQGYEQYF.

About this clone: One end of the junction is discordant with germline, which a read error may explain. The V gene is TRBV7-9, the J gene TRBJ1-3; D remains ambiguous. The CDR3 consists of 12 residues. The germline CDR1 and CDR2 sequences are SEHNR and FQNEAQ (reference sequence). The CDR3 bases are TGTTCCAGCAGCCTGCAACGAGGCCTTATCCATTTT. Amino acid sequence: CSSSLQRGLIHF.

V and J are TRBV11-2 and TRBJ2-1, with 11 positions matching TRBD2. The V and J ends lost 5 bases and 5 bases, in that order; junction bases with no gene match: 8. The germline V gene encodes CDR1 SGHAT and CDR2 FQNNGV. The CDR3 spans 16 residues. The CDR3, as DNA: TGTGCCAGCAGCCCGATTAGCGGGAGGGCCCACAATGAGCAGTTCTTC. This gives the protein CASSPISGRAHNEQFF.

This rearrangement joins TRBV9 to TRBJ2-3, with 8 bases lining up with TRBD2. The V gene's germline CDR1 is SGDLS and CDR2 YYNGEE. This CDR3 is built from 16 residues. Losses at the gene ends were 4 bases for V and 0 bases for J; bases not matched to a gene: 7. The CDR3 DNA reads as TGTGCCAGCAGCCCCCGAGCGGGAGCGAGCACAGATACGCAGTATTTT. Translated, it gives CASSPRAGASTDTQYF.

In the case of this clone: Other nucleotide sequences from this sample produce the same CDR3. The chain joins TRBV18 to TRBJ2-6; 8 bases fit TRBD1. Germline V lookup: CDR1 KGHSH, CDR2 LQKENI. CDR3 size: 18 residues. V lost 3 bases to trimming and J lost 0 bases; unmatched junction nucleotides: 7. The CDR3 region has the DNA TGTGCCAGCTCACCGAGGACAGGGAGCCTCTCTGGGGCCAACGTCCTGACTTTC. Residues: CASSPRTGSLSGANVLTF.

The V call is TRBV4-2, the J call TRBJ1-2; TRBD1 matches 7 bases. The germline V gene has CDR1 LGHNA and CDR2 YNFKEQ. The CDR3 runs to 16 residues. V gave up 0 bases and J gave up 4 bases; unmatched junction bases: 8. The CDR3 nucleotides read TGTGCCAGCAGCCAAGATGGTACAGGGGTTATCTATGGCTACACCTTC. Translated: CASSQDGTGVIYGYTF.

This clone was seen only a few times. The genes are TRBV6-5 and TRBJ2-1; TRBD2 is a possible D gene (6 bases). The germline CDR1 and CDR2 sequences are MNHEY and SVGAGI. Trimming took off 3 bases at V and 9 bases at J, with 15 bases between the two ends. The CDR3 length is 14 residues. The CDR3 DNA follows: TGTGCCAGCAGTTATGGGCTAGCGTTGGTTGAGCAGTTCTTC. It yields the protein CASSYGLALVEQFF.

The chain uses TRBV5-1 and TRBJ1-2; 7 nucleotides align to TRBD1. Looked up from germline, CDR1 is SGHRS and CDR2 is YFSETQ. The J segment lost 4 bases and the V segment lost 4 bases, leaving 4 bases of the junction unmatched. This CDR3 spans 13 amino acids. Here the CDR3 DNA reads TGCGCCAGCAGCCCGGGACAGATCTATGGCTACACCTTC. This encodes CASSPGQIYGYTF. Variable domain in full (rest from reference TRBV5-1 and TRBJ1-2): KAGVTQTPRYLIKTRGQQVTLSCSPISGHRSVSWYQQTPGQGLQFLFEYFSETQRNKGNFPGRFSGRQFSNSRSEMNVSTLELGDSALYLCASSPGQIYGYTFGSGTRLTVV.

The CDR3 here is CASSPGLAGEETQYF. CDR3 bases: TGTGCCAGCAGCCCGGGACTAGCGGGAGAAGAGACCCAGTACTTC. The chain couples TRBV7-2 to TRBJ2-5; TRBD2 aligns across 14 bases. Germline V lookup: CDR1 SGHTA, CDR2 FQGNSA. The ends lost 5 bases at V and 3 bases at J; junction bases unmatched: 2. There are 15 residues in the CDR3. Full variable domain (remainder filled in from reference TRBV7-2 and TRBJ2-5): GAGVSQSPSNKVTEKGKDVELRCDPISGHTALYWYRQSLGQGLEFLIYFQGNSAPDKSGLPSDRFSAERTGGSVSTLTIQRTQQEDSAVYLCASSPGLAGEETQYFGPGTRLLVL.

V and J are TRBV9 and TRBJ2-7; no definite D call. The ends were cut back, 4 bases at V and 1 base at J, with 15 bases in the middle. Germline CDR1 and CDR2: SGDLS and YYNGEE. This CDR3 comprises 15 residues. CDR3 coding DNA: TGTGCCAGCAGCCCTAGAGGTGGTGATTCCTACGAGCAGTACTTC. It yields the protein CASSPRGGDSYEQYF.

This sequence joins TRBV5-1 and TRBJ2-1, with TRBD2 as a possible D gene (6 bases). The CDR3 has 14 amino acids. Germline assignment: CDR1 SGHRS and CDR2 YFSETQ. V lost 0 bases and J 8 bases, leaving 12 bases between the germline ends. CDR3 bases: TGCGCCAGCAGCTTGGTTGGCGTAGCGGATGAGCAGTTCTTC. It specifies CASSLVGVADEQFF.